This T cell receptor (beta chain) was sequenced in a study of metastatic and nonmetastatic thyroid tumors. Whole-study context: The authors compared repertoires across blood and tumor or nodule tissue from malignant and benign thyroid patients. Study-wide results and limits: In both blood and tumor samples, TCR beta diversity was reported significantly higher for malignant than benign nodules.

On this clone: As yet, its antigen is unknown. A read error may account for a junction end that differs from germline.

Per the original methods: CDR3 was compared across clinicopathological groups, and the resulting differences were used to build a distant-metastasis classifier for papillary thyroid cancer. TCRdb re-called clones via MiXCR from the PCR reads. TCRdb's processing, not the authors' own work, is the source of the V and J calls. The sample contains 25,000 to 30,000 clones, 3.5% to 4.5% of which appear only once. No patient received treatment before thyroid surgery. CDR3 length equals 17 residues. Germline V CDR1 and CDR2: SGHTA, FQGNSA. Sequenced: blood. V is TRBV7-2 and J is TRBJ2-6; 8 bases line up with TRBD1. The receptor's source is a male donor with papillary thyroid cancer or a benign thyroid nodule (not recorded which). Some clones in this sample may be carry-over from other donors' samples. CDR3 sequence reads: CDSSADRGRSGSNVLTF. As DNA, the CDR3 is TGTGACAGCAGCGCCGACAGGGGCCGCTCTGGGTCCAACGTCCTGACTTTC.